This TCR beta chain was identified during a study of metastatic and nonmetastatic thyroid tumors. Whole-study context: Across blood and tumor or nodule tissue, repertoires from malignant and benign thyroid patients were compared with one another.

In the original processing: It was from CDR3 differences across clinicopathological groups that a distant-metastasis classifier for papillary thyroid cancer was built. With MiXCR, TCRdb called clones anew from the PCR reads. TCRdb, rather than the study authors, made the V and J calls. The sample carries around 23,000 clones, 26% recorded once. J was trimmed by 0 bases and V by 3 bases; bases with no gene match: 5. CDR1 and CDR2 (germline): MNHNS, SASEGT. This CDR3 is 16 amino acids long. Whole-study findings and limits: A significant increase in TCR beta diversity was reportedly seen in malignant thyroid tumors relative to benign nodules, in blood and tumor.

A remark on this clone: What it recognizes is unknown.

Ahead of thyroid surgery, no patient had received treatment of any kind. The V gene is TRBV6-1, the J gene TRBJ2-7, with 10 bases fitting TRBD2. Material for sequencing was blood. The TCR was taken from a male donor with papillary thyroid cancer or a benign thyroid nodule (not recorded which). Some clones in this sample may be carry-over from other donors' samples. DNA for the CDR3: TGTGCCAGCAGTGAGACTAGCGGGCTAAACTCCTACGAGCAGTACTTC. The encoded protein is CASSETSGLNSYEQYF.